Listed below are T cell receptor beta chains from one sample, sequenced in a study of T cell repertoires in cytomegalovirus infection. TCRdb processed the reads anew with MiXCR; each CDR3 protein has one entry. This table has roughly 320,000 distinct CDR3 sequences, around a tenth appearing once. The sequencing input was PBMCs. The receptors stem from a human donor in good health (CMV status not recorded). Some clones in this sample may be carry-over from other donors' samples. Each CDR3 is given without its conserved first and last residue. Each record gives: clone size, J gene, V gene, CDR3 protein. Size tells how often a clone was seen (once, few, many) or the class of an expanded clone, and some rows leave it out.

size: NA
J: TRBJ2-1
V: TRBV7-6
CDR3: ASSPQQGGATGNNEQF

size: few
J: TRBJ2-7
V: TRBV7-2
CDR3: ASSPWTIYEQY

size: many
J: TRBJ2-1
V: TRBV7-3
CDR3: ASSIGPASYNEQF

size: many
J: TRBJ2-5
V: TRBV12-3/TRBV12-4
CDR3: ASSPGFLAGGVETQY

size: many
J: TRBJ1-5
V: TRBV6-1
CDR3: ASSEVGSRPLGSNQPQH

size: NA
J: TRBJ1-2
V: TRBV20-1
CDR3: SASGQVDYGYT

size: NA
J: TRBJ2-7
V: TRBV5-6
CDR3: ASTLPGQYYEQY

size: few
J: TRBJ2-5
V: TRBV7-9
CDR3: ASSGLRDFLKTQY

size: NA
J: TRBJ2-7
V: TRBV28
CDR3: ASSLGPDFSGYEQY

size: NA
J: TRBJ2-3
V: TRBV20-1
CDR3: SAREGVTDTQY

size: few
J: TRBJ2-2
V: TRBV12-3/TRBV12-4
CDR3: ASRKPGGTGELF

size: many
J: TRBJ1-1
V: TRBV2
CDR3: ASRANRDRGNTEAF

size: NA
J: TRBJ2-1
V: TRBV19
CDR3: ASSIYEQF

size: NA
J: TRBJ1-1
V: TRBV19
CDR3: ASSGDIGPMNTEAF

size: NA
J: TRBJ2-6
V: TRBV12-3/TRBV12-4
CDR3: ASSPRAGPGANVLT

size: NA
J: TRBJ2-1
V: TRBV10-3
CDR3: AISEAQYNEQF

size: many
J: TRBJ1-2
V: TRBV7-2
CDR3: ASSLYELGYGYT

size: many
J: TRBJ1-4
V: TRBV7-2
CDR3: ASSLGFTGGATNEKLF

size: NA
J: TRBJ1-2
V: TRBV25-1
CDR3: ASSEIADYGYT

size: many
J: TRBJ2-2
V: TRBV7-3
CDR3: ASSLRGGSTGELF

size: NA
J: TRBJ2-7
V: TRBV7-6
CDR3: ASSQGRAGGPGEQY

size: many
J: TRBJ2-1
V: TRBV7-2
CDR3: ASSGRTSGNEQF

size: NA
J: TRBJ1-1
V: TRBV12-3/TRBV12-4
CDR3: ASTPQGTPGTEAF

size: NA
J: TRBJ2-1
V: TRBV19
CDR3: ASTYGGSYNEQF

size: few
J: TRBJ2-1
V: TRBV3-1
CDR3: ASSQVTGGAGEQF

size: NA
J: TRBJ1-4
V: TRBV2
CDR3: ASSVRFMSEKLF

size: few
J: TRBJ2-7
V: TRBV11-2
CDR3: ASSLYRGDEQY

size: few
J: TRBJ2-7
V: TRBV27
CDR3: ASSYWGSGNYEQY

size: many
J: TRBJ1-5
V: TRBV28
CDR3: ASSLDRESQPQH

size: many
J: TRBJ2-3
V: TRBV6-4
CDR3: ASSDSMGRTTTDTQY

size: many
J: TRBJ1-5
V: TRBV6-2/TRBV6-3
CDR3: ASSYRGRENQPQH

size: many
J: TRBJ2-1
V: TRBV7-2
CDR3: ASSAGRRLATSEQF

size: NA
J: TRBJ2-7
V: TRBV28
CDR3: ASSLTGTSYEQY

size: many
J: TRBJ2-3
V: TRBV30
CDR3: AWSATGTGTDTQY

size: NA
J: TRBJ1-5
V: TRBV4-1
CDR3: ASSWNRNQPQH

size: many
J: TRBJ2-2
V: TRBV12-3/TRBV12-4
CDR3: ASSPRVSQLF

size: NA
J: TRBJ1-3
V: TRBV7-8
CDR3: ASSVGQASSGNTIY

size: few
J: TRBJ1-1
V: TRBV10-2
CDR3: ASSDSPGSEAF

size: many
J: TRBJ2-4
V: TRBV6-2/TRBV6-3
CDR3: ASSYPRSAKNIQY

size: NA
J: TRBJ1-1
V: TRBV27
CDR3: ASIVQGGMTEAF

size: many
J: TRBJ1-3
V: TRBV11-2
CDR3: ASSLTNTIY